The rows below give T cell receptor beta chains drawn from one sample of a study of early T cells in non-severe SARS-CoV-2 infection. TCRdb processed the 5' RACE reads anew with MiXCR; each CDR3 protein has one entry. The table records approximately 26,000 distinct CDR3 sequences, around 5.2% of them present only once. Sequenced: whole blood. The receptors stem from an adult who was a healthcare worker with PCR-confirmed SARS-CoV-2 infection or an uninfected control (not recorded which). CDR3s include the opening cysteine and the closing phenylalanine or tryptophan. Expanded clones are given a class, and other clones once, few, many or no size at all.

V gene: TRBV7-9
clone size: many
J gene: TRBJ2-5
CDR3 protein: CASSGTGGRTETQYF

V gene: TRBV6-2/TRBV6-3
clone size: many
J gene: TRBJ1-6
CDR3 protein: CASRTGDSPLHF

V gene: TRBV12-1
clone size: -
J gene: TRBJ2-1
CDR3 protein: CARCSRRWNEQFF

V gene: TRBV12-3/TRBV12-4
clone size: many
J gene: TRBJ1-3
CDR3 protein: CASSPARRGSGNTIYF

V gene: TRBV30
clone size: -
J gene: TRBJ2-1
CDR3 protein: CAWGRDMNNEQFF

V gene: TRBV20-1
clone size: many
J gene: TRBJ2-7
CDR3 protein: CSAQRPSGGYEQYF

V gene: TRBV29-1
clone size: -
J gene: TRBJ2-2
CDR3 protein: CSVGNGELFF

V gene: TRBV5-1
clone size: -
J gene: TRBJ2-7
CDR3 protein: CASSLRLHSYEQYF

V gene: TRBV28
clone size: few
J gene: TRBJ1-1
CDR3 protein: CASSSKPTEAFF

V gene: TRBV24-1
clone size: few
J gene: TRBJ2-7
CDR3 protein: CATSDSWTGGGYEQYF

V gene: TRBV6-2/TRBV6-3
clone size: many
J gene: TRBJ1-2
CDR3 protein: CASSDIFALGQAAFTNYGYTF

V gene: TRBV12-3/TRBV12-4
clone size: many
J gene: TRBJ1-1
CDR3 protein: CASRPTGETEAFF

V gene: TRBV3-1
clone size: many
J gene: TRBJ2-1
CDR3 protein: CASSQDLSRVRDYNEQFF

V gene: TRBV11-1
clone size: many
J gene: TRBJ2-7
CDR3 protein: CASSRPTGEQYF

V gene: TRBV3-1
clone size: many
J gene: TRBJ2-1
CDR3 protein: CASSQAVSSYNEQFF

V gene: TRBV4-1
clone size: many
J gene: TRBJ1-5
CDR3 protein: CASSLDRGLGIRNQPQHF

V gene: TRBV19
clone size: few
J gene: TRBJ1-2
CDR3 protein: CASSPRDNYGYTF

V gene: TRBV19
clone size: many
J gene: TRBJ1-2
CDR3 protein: CASSILDRTYGYTF

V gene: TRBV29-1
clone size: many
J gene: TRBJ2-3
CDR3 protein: CSVSGGPTDTQYF

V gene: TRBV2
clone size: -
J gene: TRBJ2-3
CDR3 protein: CASGGGTTSTDTQYF

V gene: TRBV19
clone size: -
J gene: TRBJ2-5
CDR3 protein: CASRGTSGRGWQETQYF

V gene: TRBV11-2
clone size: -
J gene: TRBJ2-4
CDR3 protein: CASNPTLAKNIQYF

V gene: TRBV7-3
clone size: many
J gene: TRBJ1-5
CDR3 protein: CASSPGPLRGQPQHF

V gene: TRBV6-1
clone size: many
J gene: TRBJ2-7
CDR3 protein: CASSSTSGGYYEQYF

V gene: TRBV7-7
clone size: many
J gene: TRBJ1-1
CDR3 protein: CASSFSLNTEAFF

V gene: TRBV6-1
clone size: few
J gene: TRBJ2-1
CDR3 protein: CASSERAGGANNEQFF

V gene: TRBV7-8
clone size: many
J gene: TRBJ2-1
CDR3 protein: CASSSGQGEFF

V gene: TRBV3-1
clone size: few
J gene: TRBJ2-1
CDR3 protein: CASSQGGGTGVYNEQFF

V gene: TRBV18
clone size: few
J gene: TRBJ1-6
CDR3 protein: CASSPRGQNSPLHF

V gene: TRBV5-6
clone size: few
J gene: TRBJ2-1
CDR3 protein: CASSLTQSSHEQFF

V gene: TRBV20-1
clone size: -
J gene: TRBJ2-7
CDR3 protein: CSARESGPLWSYEQYF

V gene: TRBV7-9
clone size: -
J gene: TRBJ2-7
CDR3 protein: CASSWGVAYEQYF

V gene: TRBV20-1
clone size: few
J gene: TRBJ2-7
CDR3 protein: CSARADLSEQYF

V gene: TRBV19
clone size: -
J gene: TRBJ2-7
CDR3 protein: CASSIADRAEQYF

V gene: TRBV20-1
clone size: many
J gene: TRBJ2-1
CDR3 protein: CSAPPARGYNEQFF

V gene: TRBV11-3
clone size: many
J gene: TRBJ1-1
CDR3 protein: CASSSTAGRTEAFF

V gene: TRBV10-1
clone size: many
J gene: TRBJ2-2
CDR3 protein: CASSSTPGQNTGELFF

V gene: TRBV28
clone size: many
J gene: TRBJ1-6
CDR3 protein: CASRAGARGHSPLHF

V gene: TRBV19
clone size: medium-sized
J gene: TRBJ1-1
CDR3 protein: CASSRRGRDTEAFF

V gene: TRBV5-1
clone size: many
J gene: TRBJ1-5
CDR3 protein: CASSLAWGQGVISNQPQHF

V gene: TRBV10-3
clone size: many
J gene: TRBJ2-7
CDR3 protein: CAISVAGAGASYEQYF

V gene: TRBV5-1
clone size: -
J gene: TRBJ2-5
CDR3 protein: CASRRDGQETQYF

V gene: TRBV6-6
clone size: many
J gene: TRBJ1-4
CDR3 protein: CASSAGGLSEKLFF

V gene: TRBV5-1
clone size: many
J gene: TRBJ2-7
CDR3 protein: CASSSTGAFYEQYF

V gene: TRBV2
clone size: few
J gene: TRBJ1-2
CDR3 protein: CASSDRPTNYGYTF

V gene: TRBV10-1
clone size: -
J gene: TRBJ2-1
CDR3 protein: CASGEGTGEQFF

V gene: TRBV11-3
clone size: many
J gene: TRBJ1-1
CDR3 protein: CASSLGAMNTEAFF

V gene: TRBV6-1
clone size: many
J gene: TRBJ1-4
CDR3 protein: CASTPRSFNEKLFF

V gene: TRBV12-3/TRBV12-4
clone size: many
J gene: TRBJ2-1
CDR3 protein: CASRKRENEQFF

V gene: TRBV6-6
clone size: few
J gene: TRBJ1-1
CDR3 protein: CASSPGTGGAFF

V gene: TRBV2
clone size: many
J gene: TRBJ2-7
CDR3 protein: CASSEQGTEQYF

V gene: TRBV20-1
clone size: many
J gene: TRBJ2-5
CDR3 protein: CSALAGRETQYF

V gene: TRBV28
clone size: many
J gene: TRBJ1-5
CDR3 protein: CATENGDRGTNQPQHF

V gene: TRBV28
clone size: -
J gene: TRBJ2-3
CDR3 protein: CASSLGTDTQYF

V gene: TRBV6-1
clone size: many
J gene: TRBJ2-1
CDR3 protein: CATTTIAPHNEQFF

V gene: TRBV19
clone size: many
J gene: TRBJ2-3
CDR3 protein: CASRAGKSTDTQYF

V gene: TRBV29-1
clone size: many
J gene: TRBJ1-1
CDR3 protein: CSVVGNRGKRGMNTEAFF

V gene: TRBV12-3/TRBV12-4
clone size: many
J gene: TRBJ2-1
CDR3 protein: CASSLRWTSGNNEQFF

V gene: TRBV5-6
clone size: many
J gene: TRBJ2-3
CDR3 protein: CASSLWGSDTQYF